This T cell receptor beta chain was found in a study of blood T cells in healthy people across ages. Study observations and caveats: It was held that diversity estimates obtained from one million T cells represented underestimates. Because donor CMV status was unknown, expanded clonotype changes were possibly confounded. Strong correlation existed between TCR beta diversity and naive T cell percentage.

As concerns this clonotype: Its target is not known.

The people who gave samples were healthy Caucasians from Russia, aged about 6 to 100. V lost 5 bases, J lost 3 bases, and 10 bases lay in between. The CDR3 has 13 residues. Germline CDR1 and CDR2: MNHNY and SVGAGI (reference sequence). Sample-barcoded 5' priming and a J-beta primer mix drove a second PCR of about 6 to 11 cycles. TCRdb used MiXCR to reprocess the 5' RACE reads, holding one entry per CDR3 protein. This table holds about 1 million distinct CDR3 sequences, under 45% found once. The source material was blood. This sequence originates from a woman between 55 and 75 years old in good health. The chain combines TRBV6-6 with TRBJ1-2, with D unclear. The CDR3 sequence is CASSTPWDYGYTF. CDR3 coding DNA: TGTGCCAGCAGTACGCCCTGGGACTATGGCTACACCTTC.